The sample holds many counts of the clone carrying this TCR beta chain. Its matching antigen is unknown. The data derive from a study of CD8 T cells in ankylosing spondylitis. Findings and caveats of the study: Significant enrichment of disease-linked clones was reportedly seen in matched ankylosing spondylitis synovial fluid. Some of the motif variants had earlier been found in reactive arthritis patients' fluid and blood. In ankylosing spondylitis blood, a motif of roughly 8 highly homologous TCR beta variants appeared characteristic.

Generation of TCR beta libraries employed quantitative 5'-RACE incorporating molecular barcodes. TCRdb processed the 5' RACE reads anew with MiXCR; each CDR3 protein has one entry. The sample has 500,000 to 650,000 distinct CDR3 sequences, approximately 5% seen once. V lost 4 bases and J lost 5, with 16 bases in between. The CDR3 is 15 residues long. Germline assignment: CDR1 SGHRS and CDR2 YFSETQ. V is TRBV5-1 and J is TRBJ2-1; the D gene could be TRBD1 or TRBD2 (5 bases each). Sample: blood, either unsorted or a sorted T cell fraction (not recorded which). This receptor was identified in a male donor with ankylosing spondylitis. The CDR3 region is CASSPRDGSDNEQFF. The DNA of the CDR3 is TGCGCCAGCAGCCCCCGGGACGGATCCGACAATGAGCAGTTCTTC.